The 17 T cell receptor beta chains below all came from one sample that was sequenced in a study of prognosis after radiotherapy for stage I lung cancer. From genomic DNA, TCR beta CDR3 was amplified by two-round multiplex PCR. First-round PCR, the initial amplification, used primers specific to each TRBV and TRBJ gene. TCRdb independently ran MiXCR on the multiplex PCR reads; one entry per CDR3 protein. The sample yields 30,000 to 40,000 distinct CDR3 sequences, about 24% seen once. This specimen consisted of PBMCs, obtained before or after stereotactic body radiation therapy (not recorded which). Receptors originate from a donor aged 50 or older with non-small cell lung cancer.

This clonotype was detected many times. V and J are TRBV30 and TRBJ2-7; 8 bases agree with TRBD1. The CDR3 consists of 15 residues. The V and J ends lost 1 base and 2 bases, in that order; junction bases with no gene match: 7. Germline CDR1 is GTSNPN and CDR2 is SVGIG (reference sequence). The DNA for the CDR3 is TGTGCCTGGAGTGATCAGGGGACAGGTGCCTACGAGCAGTACTTC. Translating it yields CAWSDQGTGAYEQYF.

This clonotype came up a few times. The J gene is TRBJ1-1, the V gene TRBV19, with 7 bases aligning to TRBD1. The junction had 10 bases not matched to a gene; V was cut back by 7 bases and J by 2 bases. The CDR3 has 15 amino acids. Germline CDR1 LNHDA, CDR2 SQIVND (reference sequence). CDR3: CASIPRGAKNTEAFF. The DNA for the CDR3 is TGTGCCAGTATCCCCAGGGGGGCCAAAAACACTGAAGCTTTCTTT.

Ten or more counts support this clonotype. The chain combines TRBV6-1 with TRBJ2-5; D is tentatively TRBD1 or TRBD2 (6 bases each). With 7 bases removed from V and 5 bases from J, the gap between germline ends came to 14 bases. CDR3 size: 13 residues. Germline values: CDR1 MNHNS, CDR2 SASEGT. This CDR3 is CASMDSRGETQYF. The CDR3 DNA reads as TGTGCCAGCATGGACAGCCGGGGGGAGACCCAGTACTTC.

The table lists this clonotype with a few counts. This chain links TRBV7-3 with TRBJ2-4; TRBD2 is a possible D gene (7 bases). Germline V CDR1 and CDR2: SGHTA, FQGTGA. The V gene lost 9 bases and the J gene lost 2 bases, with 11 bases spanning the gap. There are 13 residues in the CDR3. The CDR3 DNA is TGTGCCAGGAGGGGGGGAACCAAAAACATTCAGTACTTC. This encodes CARRGGTKNIQYF.

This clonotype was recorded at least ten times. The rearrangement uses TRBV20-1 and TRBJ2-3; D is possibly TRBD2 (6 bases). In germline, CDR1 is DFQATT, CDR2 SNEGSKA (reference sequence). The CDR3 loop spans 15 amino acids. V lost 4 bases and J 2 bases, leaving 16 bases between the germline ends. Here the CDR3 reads CSATDPGTLTDTQYF. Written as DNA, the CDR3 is TGCAGTGCTACAGACCCCGGGACTCTCACAGATACGCAGTATTTT.

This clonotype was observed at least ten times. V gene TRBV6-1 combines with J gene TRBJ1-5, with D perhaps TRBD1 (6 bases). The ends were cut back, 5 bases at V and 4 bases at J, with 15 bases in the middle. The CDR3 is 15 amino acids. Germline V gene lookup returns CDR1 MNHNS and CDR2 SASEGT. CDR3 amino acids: CASSREGGVNQPQHF. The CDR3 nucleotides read TGTGCCAGCAGTAGGGAAGGGGGAGTTAATCAGCCCCAGCATTTT.

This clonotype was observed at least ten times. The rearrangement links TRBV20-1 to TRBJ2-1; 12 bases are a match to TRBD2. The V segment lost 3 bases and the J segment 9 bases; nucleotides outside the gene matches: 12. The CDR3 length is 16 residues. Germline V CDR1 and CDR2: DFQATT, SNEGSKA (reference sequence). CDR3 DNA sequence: TGCAGTGCTAGCCCCCTCCTGACTAGCGGGAGTCGTGAGCAGTTCTTC. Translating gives CSASPLLTSGSREQFF.

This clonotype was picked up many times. The CDR3 DNA is TGCGCCAGCAGCCAAGATGGCCTAGCGGGGTACAATGAGCAGTTCTTC. It is translated as CASSQDGLAGYNEQFF. The rearrangement links TRBV4-1 to TRBJ2-1; 9 bases match TRBD2. CDR3 length: 16 residues. V lost 0 bases to trimming and J lost 4 bases; unmatched junction nucleotides: 4. The germline V gene encodes CDR1 MGHRA and CDR2 YSYEKL.

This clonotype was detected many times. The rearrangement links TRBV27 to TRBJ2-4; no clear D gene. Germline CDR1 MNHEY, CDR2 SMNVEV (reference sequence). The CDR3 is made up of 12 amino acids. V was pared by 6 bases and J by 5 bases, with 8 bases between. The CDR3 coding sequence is TGTGCCAGCAGCCTAAGAGAAAACATTCAGTACTTC. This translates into CASSLRENIQYF.

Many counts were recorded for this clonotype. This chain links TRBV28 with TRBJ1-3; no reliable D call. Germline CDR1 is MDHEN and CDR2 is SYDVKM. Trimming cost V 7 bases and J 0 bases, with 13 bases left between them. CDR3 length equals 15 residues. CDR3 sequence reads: CASTHPGVSGNTIYF. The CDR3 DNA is TGTGCCAGCACTCACCCCGGGGTCTCTGGAAACACCATATATTTT. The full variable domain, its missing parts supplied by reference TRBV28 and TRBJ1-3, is DVKVTQSSRYLVKRTGEKVFLECVQDMDHENMFWYRQDPGLGLRLIYFSYDVKMKEKGDIPEGYSVSREKKERFSLILESASTNQTSMYLCASTHPGVSGNTIYFGEGSWLTVV.

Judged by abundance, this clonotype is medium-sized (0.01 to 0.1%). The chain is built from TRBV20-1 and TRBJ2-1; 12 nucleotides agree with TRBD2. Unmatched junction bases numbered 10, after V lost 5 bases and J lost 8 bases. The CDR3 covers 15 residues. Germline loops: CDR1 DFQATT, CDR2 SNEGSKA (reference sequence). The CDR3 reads CSAALRLAGVYEQFF. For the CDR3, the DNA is TGCAGTGCTGCCCTTAGACTAGCGGGAGTCTATGAGCAGTTCTTC.

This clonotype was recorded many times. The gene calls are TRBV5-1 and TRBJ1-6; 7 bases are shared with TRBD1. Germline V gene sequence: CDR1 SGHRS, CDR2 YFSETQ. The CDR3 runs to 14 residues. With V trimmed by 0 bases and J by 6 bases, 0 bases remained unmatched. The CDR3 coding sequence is TGCGCCAGCAGCTTGGACAGGGGTAATTCACCCCTCCACTTT. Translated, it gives CASSLDRGNSPLHF.

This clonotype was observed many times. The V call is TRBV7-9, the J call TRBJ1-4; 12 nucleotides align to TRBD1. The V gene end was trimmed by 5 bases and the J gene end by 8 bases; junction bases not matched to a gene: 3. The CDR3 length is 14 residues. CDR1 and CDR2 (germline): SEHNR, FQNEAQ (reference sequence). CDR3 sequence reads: CASSPGTGGEKLFF. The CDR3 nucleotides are TGTGCCAGCAGCCCCGGGACAGGGGGCGAAAAACTGTTTTTT.

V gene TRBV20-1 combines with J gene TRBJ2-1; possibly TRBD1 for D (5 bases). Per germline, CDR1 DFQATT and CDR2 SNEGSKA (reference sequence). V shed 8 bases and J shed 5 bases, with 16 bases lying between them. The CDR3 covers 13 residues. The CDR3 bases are TGCAGTTTACTGTTGAAGGACAACAATGAGCAGTTCTTC. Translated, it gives CSLLLKDNNEQFF.

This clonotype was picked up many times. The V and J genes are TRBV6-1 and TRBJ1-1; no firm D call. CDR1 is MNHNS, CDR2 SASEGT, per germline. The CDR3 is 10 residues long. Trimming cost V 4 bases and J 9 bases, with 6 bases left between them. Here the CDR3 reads CASSAVKAFF. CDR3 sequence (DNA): TGTGCCAGCAGTGCGGTTAAAGCTTTCTTT.

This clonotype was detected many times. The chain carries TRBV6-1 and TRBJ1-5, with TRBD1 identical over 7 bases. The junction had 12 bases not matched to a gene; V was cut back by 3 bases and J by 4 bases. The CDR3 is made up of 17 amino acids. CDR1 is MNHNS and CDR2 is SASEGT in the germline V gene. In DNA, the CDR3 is TGTGCCAGCAGTGAGGCGGGACAGATTCGCCGTAATCAGCCCCAGCATTTT. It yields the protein CASSEAGQIRRNQPQHF.

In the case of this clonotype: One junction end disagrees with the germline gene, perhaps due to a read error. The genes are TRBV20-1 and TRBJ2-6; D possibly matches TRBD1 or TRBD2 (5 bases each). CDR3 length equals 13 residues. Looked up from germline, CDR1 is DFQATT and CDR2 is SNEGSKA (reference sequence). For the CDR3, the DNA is TGCAGTGCTCCGAGGACTGGGGCCAAAGTCCTGACTTTC. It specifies CSAPRTGAKVLTF.